This TCR beta chain was captured by sequencing in a study of blood T cell repertoires in COVID-19. Study context: The study drew acute and convalescent COVID-19 samples from the United States, Italy and Spain. Nucleic acid was either cDNA or gDNA, and it came from T cells, B-cell-depleted T cells, or PBMCs.

During active infection, Seattle patients enrolled and were then monitored through disease. This table comes from immunoSEQ multiplex PCR, and its TCRdb copy is limited to in-frame clones, with some not included. The table has some 110,000 clones, about 79% seen once. What was sequenced was peripheral blood. The receptor's source is a man older than 75 with COVID-19, enrolled during active disease.

The CDR3 sequence is CASSLSSTGGETQYF. The CDR3 bases are TGTGCCAGCAGCTTATCATCGACAGGGGGAGAGACCCAGTACTTC. This chain connects TRBV11-2 to TRBJ2-5; TRBD1 matches at 9 bases. The V segment lost 2 bases and the J segment 4 bases; nucleotides outside the gene matches: 5. In germline, CDR1 is SGHAT, CDR2 FQNNGV. This CDR3 has 15 residues.